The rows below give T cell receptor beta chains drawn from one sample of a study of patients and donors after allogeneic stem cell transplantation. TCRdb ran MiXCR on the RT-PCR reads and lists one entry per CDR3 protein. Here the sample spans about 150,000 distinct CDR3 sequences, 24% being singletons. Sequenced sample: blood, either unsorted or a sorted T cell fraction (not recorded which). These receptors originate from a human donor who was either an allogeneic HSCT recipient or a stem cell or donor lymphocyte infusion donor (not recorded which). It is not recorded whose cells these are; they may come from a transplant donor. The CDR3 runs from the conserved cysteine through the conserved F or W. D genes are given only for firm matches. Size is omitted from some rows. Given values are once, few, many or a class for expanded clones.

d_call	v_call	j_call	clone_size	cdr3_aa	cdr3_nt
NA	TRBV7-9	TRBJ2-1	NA	CASSLPNNEQFF	TGTGCCAGCAGCCTCCCCAACAATGAGCAGTTCTTC
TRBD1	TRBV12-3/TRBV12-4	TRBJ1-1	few	CASRAGQGLGNTEAFF	TGTGCCAGCAGAGCGGGACAGGGATTGGGGAACACTGAAGCTTTCTTT
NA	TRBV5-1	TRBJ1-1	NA	CATSVSMDTEAFF	TGCGCCACCTCCGTTTCGATGGACACTGAAGCTTTCTTT
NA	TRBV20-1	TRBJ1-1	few	CSASGQSGTEAFF	TGCAGTGCTAGCGGCCAGTCAGGCACTGAAGCTTTCTTT
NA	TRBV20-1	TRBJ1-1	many	CSAGWWNTEAFF	TGCAGTGCTGGTTGGTGGAACACTGAAGCTTTCTTT
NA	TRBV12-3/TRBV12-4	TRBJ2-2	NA	CASSLSGLNTGELFF	TGTGCCAGCAGCCTCTCGGGACTCAACACCGGGGAGCTGTTTTTT
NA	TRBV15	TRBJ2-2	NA	CATSRDRLATNTGELFF	TGTGCCACCAGCAGAGATCGGCTAGCGACGAACACCGGGGAGCTGTTTTTT
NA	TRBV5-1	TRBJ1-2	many	CASSLRASYGYTF	TGCGCCAGCAGCTTGAGGGCATCGTATGGCTACACCTTC
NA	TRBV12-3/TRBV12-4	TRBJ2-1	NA	CASSLVGGNNEQFF	TGTGCCAGCAGTTTGGTCGGGGGAAACAATGAGCAGTTCTTC
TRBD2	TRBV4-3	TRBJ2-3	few	CASSQGDYVPDTQYF	TGCGCCAGCAGCCAGGGGGACTACGTTCCAGATACGCAGTATTTT
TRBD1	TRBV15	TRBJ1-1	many	CATSNRDRGRVTEAFF	TGTGCCACCAGCAACCGGGACAGGGGCCGAGTAACTGAAGCTTTCTTT
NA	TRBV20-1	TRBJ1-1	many	CRGVGPAPDTEAFF	TGCAGAGGCGTGGGCCCGGCCCCCGACACTGAAGCTTTCTTT
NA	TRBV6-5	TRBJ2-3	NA	CASSYSGRRDTQYF	TGTGCCAGCAGTTACTCAGGGAGGAGAGATACGCAGTATTTT
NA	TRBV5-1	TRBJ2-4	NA	CASSLDNLRGFAKNIQYF	TGCGCCAGCAGCTTGGATAACCTCAGGGGTTTTGCCAAAAACATTCAGTACTTC
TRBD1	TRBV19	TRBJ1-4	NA	CASNRGRIREKLFF	TGTGCCAGTAACAGGGGCAGAATAAGAGAAAAACTGTTTTTT
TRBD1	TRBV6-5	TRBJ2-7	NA	CASSSFETGQEQYF	TGTGCCAGCAGTTCCTTTGAGACAGGGCAAGAGCAGTACTTC
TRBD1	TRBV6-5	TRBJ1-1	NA	CASSYRQGATEAFF	TGTGCCAGCAGTTATCGGCAGGGGGCTACTGAAGCTTTCTTT
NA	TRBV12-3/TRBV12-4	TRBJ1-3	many	CASNQGISGNTIYF	TGTGCCAGCAATCAGGGAATCTCTGGAAACACCATATATTTT
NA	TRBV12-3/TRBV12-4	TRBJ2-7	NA	CASSPDNGGYEQYF	TGTGCCAGCAGCCCTGATAACGGAGGGTACGAGCAGTACTTC
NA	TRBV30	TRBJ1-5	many	CAGTQRDTNQPQHF	TGTGCCGGCACACAGCGGGACACAAATCAGCCCCAGCATTTT
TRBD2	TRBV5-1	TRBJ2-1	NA	CASSSGTSGSLGNEQFF	TGCGCCAGCAGCTCGGGGACTAGCGGATCCCTGGGCAATGAGCAGTTCTTC
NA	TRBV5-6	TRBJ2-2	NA	CASSVPGTGELFF	TGTGCCAGCAGCGTACCGGGGACCGGGGAGCTGTTTTTT
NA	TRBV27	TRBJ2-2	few	CASSLGGRAGELFF	TGTGCCAGCAGTTTAGGAGGGCGCGCCGGGGAGCTGTTTTTT
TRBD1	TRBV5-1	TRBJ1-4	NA	CASSLGGQGLMTELFF	TGCGCCAGCAGCTTGGGGGGACAGGGCCTAATGACGGAACTGTTTTTT
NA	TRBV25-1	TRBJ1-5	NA	CASSETSYWQPQHF	TGTGCCAGCAGTGAAACGAGTTACTGGCAGCCCCAGCATTTT
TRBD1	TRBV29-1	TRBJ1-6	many	CSVQGANSPLHF	TGCAGCGTACAGGGGGCGAATTCACCCCTCCACTTT
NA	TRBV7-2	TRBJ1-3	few	CASSLGPRGSGNTIYF	TGTGCCAGCAGCTTAGGCCCCCGGGGCTCTGGAAACACCATATATTTT
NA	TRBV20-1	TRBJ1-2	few	CSARTGLGDGYTF	TGCAGTGCTAGAACAGGGCTGGGCGATGGCTACACCTTC
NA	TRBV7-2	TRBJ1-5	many	CASSLEGAGYFQPQHF	TGTGCCAGCAGCTTAGAAGGAGCAGGATATTTTCAGCCCCAGCATTTT
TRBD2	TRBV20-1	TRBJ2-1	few	CSASKASGGYYNEQFF	TGCAGTGCTAGTAAAGCAAGCGGGGGATACTACAATGAGCAGTTCTTC
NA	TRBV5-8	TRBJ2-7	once	CASIPPQTYEQYF	TGTGCCAGCATCCCTCCCCAGACCTACGAGCAGTACTTC
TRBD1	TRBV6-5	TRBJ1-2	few	CASSRQGAYGYTF	TGTGCCAGCAGTAGACAGGGGGCTTATGGCTACACCTTC
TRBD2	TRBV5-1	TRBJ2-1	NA	CASSWKLADLYNEQFF	TGCGCCAGCAGCTGGAAACTAGCGGACCTATACAATGAGCAGTTCTTC
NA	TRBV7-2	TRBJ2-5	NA	CASSFFRQETQYF	TGTGCCAGCAGCTTCTTCAGGCAAGAGACCCAGTACTTC
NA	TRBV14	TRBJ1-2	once	CASSQFRTDYGYTF	TGTGCCAGCAGCCAATTCCGGACAGACTATGGCTACACCTTC
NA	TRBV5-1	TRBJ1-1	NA	CASRRMNTEAFF	TGCGCCAGCAGAAGGATGAACACTGAAGCTTTCTTT
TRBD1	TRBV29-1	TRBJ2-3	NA	CSLETGDRWADTQYF	TGCAGCCTGGAGACAGGGGATCGGTGGGCAGATACGCAGTATTTT
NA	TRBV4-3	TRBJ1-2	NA	CASSQRDNRYGYTF	TGCGCCAGCAGCCAAAGGGACAATCGCTATGGCTACACCTTC
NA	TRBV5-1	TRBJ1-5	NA	CASSATGREQPQHF	TGCGCCAGCAGCGCTACAGGTCGGGAACAGCCCCAGCATTTT
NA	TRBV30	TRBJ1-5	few	CAWGSNSNQPQHF	TGTGCCTGGGGAAGTAATAGCAATCAGCCCCAGCATTTT
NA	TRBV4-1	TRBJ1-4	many	CASREARQLVLTNEKLFF	TGCGCCAGCAGGGAGGCCCGACAACTCGTTCTCACTAATGAAAAACTGTTTTTT
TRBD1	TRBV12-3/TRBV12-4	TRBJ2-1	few	CASSFRQGLGIEQFF	TGTGCCAGCAGTTTCAGACAGGGTCTAGGGATTGAGCAGTTCTTC
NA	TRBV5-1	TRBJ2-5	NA	CASSPNQETQYF	TGCGCCAGCAGCCCAAATCAAGAGACCCAGTACTTC
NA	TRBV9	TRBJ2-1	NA	CASSVGGGNEQFF	TGTGCCAGCAGCGTAGGTGGGGGCAATGAGCAGTTCTTC
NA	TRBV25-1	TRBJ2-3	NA	CASSESGYPPDTQYF	TGTGCCAGCAGTGAATCCGGGTATCCCCCAGATACGCAGTATTTT
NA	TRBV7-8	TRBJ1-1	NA	CASSLGVAEAFF	TGTGCCAGCAGCTTAGGGGTCGCTGAAGCTTTCTTT
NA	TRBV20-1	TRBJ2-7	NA	CSAIDSLYEQYF	TGCAGTGCAATAGACAGCCTCTACGAGCAGTACTTC
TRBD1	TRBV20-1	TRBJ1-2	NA	CSAPRTGSNYGYTF	TGCAGTGCTCCCCGGACAGGGTCGAACTATGGCTACACCTTC
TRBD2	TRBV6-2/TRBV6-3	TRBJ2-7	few	CASSRLAPTYEQYF	TGTGCCAGCAGCCGACTAGCGCCTACCTACGAGCAGTACTTC
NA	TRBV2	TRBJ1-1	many	CASSFEGPNTEAFF	TGTGCCAGCAGTTTTGAGGGACCGAACACTGAAGCTTTCTTT
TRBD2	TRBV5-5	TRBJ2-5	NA	CASSTKRGETQETQYF	TGTGCCAGCAGCACAAAGCGGGGAGAGACCCAGGAGACCCAGTACTTC
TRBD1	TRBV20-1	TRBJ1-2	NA	CSATKTGVGYGYTF	TGCAGTGCTACAAAAACAGGGGTGGGCTATGGCTACACCTTC
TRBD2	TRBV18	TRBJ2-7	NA	CASSPGFSGSIYEQYF	TGTGCCAGCTCACCAGGGTTCAGCGGGAGTATCTACGAGCAGTACTTC
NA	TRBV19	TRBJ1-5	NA	CASSIDGQYSNQPQHF	TGTGCCAGTAGTATCGACGGACAGTATAGCAATCAGCCCCAGCATTTT
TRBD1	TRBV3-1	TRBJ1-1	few	CASSQAGTGGLNTEAFF	TGTGCCAGCAGCCAAGCCGGGACAGGGGGCCTGAACACTGAAGCTTTCTTT
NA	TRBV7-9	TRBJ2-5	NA	CASSLGHWTQYF	TGTGCCAGCAGCTTAGGACACTGGACCCAGTACTTC
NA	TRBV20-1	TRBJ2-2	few	CSARDGPGELFF	TGCAGTGCTAGAGATGGACCCGGGGAGCTGTTTTTT
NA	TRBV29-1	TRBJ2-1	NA	CSSNRGGSYNEQFF	TGCAGCTCAAACAGGGGAGGGTCCTACAATGAGCAGTTCTTC